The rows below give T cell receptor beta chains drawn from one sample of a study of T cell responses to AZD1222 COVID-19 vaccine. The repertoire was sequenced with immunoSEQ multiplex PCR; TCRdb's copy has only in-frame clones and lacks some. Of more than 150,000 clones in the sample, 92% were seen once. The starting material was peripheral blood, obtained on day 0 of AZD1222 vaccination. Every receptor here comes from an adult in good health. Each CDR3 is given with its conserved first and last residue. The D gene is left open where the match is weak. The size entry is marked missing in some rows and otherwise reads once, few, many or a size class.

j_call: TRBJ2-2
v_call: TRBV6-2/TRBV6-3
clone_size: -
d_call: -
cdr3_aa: CASSSSGTGELFF
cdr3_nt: TGTGCCAGCAGTTCGAGCGGCACCGGGGAGCTGTTTTTT

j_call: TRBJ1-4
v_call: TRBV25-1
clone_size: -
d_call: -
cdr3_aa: CASSEYFSANEKLFF
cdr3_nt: TGTGCCAGCAGTGAATATTTTTCAGCTAATGAAAAACTGTTTTTT

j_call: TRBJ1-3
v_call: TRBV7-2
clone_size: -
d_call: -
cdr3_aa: CASSSAWVFFLSGNTIYF
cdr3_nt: TGTGCCAGCAGCTCTGCGTGGGTGTTTTTCCTCTCTGGAAACACCATATATTTT

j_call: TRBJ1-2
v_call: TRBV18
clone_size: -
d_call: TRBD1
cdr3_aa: CASSPRSRTGEGYTF
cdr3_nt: TGTGCCAGCTCACCCCGCTCCCGGACAGGGGAGGGCTACACCTTC

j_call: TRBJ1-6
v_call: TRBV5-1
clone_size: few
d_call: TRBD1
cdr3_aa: CASSLNQGEGGSPLHF
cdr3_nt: TGCGCCAGCAGCTTGAATCAGGGGGAGGGTGGATCACCCCTCCACTTT

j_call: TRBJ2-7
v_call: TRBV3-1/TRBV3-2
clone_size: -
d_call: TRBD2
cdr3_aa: CASSQDIVAGGYEQYF
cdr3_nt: TGTGCCAGCAGCCAAGATATCGTGGCGGGAGGTTACGAGCAGTACTTC

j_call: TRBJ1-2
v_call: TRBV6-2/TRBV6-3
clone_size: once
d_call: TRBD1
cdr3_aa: CASSYPPGQGNGYTF
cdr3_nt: TGTGCCAGCAGTTACCCTCCGGGACAGGGGAATGGCTACACCTTC

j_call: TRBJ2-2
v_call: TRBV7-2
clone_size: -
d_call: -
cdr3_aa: CASKEAPSTGELFF
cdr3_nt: TGTGCCAGCAAGGAGGCCCCATCGACCGGGGAGCTGTTTTTT

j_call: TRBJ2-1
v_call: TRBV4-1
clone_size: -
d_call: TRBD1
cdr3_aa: CASSLGQGSYNEQFF
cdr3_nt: TGCGCCAGCAGCCTTGGACAGGGCTCCTACAATGAGCAGTTCTTC

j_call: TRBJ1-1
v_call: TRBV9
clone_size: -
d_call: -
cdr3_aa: CASSFPGGNEAFF
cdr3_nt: TGTGCCAGCAGCTTCCCTGGGGGTAACGAAGCTTTCTTT

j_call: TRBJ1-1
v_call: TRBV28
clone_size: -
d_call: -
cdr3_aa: CASSLYEGSNTEAFF
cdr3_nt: TGTGCCAGCAGTTTATATGAGGGTTCGAACACTGAAGCTTTCTTT

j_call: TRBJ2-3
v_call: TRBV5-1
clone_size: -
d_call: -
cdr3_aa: CASSPGGSTDTQYF
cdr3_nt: TGCGCCAGCAGCCCCGGAGGGAGCACAGATACGCAGTATTTT

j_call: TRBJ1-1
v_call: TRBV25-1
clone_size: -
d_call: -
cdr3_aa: CASSEYTGLSEAFF
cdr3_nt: TGTGCCAGCAGTGAATATACGGGGTTGTCCGAAGCTTTCTTT

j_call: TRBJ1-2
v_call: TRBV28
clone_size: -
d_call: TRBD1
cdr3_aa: CASSLGGQGSGYTF
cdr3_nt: TGTGCCAGCAGTTTGGGGGGACAGGGCTCTGGCTACACCTTC

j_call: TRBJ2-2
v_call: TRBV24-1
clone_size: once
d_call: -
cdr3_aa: CATSPRDFRNTGELFF
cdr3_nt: TGTGCCACCAGTCCCAGGGACTTCAGAAACACCGGGGAGCTGTTTTTT